This T cell receptor (beta chain) was obtained from a study of shared clonotypes between healthy human individuals. Generated by immunoSEQ multiplex PCR, the TCRdb table keeps only in-frame clones and is missing some. Counted here are about 480,000 clones, nearly 80% occurring once; the ten biggest clones make up about an eighth. V was cut by 0 bases and J by 2 bases, with 8 bases left in between. Per the germline V gene, CDR1 is SGHDT and CDR2 is YYEEEE. CDR3 length: 14 residues. This chain uses TRBV5-6 with TRBJ2-5; D may be TRBD1 (5 bases). Sequencing was carried out using PBMCs. The sequence derives from a woman between 35 and 50 years old in good health. Some clones in this sample may be carry-over from other donors' samples. CDR3 coding DNA: TGTGCCAGCAGCTTGGTGGGGCGGCAAGAGACCCAGTACTTC. Its protein product is CASSLVGRQETQYF.